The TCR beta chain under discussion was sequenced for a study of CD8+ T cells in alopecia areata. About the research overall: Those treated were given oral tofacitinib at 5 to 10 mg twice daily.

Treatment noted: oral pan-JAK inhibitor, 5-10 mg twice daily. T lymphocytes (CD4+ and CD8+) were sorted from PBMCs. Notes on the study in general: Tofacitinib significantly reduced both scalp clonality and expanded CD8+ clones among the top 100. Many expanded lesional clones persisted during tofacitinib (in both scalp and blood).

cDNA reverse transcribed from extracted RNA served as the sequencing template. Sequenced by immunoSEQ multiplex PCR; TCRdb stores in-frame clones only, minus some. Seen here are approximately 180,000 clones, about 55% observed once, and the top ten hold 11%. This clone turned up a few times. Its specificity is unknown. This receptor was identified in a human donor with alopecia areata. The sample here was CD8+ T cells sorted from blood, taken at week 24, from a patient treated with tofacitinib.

This CDR3 is CASSPGHHSNQPQHF. For the CDR3, the DNA is TGTGCCAGCAGCCCCGGGCATCATAGCAATCAGCCCCAGCATTTT. The chain links TRBV7-2 to TRBJ1-5; no definite D call. Trimming left V 5 bases short and J 0 bases short, with 11 bases between. This CDR3 comprises 15 residues. CDR1 is SGHTA, CDR2 FQGNSA, per germline.